A selection of T cell receptor beta chains follows, all from one sample in a study of blood T cell repertoires in COVID-19. Assay used: immunoSEQ multiplex PCR; TCRdb lists only in-frame clones, some missing. The profile shows about 190,000 clones, roughly four fifths of them singletons. The sequencing sample was made of peripheral blood. The receptors shown here come from a woman aged 30 to 39 with acute or convalescent COVID-19. Both conserved end residues are part of each CDR3. The D gene is left open where the match is weak. A clone size is listed for some rows: how often the clone was seen (once, few, many), or a class if it is expanded.

D gene: TRBD1; clone size: .; J gene: TRBJ2-4; V gene: TRBV27; CDR3 protein: CASSPGTGFNIQYF; CDR3 DNA: TGTGCCAGCAGTCCCGGGACAGGGTTCAACATTCAGTACTTC
D gene: .; clone size: .; J gene: TRBJ1-1; V gene: TRBV28; CDR3 protein: CATLIPGRGSTEAFF; CDR3 DNA: TGTGCCACCCTCATTCCGGGACGCGGGAGCACTGAAGCTTTCTTT
D gene: .; clone size: .; J gene: TRBJ1-4; V gene: TRBV9; CDR3 protein: CASTADPGRGNEKLFF; CDR3 DNA: TGTGCCAGCACCGCCGATCCGGGTAGGGGGAATGAAAAACTGTTTTTT
D gene: .; clone size: .; J gene: TRBJ1-2; V gene: TRBV28; CDR3 protein: CASSAGVGGYTF; CDR3 DNA: TGTGCCAGCAGTGCCGGGGTAGGTGGCTACACCTTC
D gene: .; clone size: .; J gene: TRBJ1-1; V gene: TRBV7-8; CDR3 protein: CASSIRQDTEAFF; CDR3 DNA: TGTGCCAGCAGCATCAGACAGGACACTGAAGCTTTCTTT
D gene: TRBD1; clone size: .; J gene: TRBJ1-3; V gene: TRBV5-1; CDR3 protein: CASSTFGQGGNTIYF; CDR3 DNA: TGCGCCAGCAGCACTTTCGGACAGGGAGGAAACACCATATATTTT
D gene: .; clone size: once; J gene: TRBJ1-5; V gene: TRBV27; CDR3 protein: CASTTGNQPQHF; CDR3 DNA: TGTGCCAGCACGACAGGAAATCAGCCCCAGCATTTT
D gene: TRBD1; clone size: .; J gene: TRBJ1-1; V gene: TRBV19; CDR3 protein: CASSYLTGAEAFF; CDR3 DNA: TGTGCCAGTAGTTACTTGACAGGGGCTGAAGCTTTCTTT
D gene: TRBD1; clone size: .; J gene: TRBJ1-5; V gene: TRBV11-2; CDR3 protein: CASSPDRVQPQHF; CDR3 DNA: TGTGCCAGCAGCCCAGACAGGGTTCAGCCCCAGCATTTT
D gene: TRBD1; clone size: .; J gene: TRBJ1-4; V gene: TRBV5-3; CDR3 protein: CARSLPLRDRNATNEKLFF; CDR3 DNA: TGTGCCAGAAGCTTACCCCTCCGGGACAGGAACGCAACTAATGAAAAACTGTTTTTT
D gene: .; clone size: .; J gene: TRBJ1-1; V gene: TRBV2; CDR3 protein: CASSTFTEAFF; CDR3 DNA: TGTGCCAGCAGTACATTCACTGAAGCTTTCTTT
D gene: TRBD1; clone size: .; J gene: TRBJ1-4; V gene: TRBV28; CDR3 protein: CASSFQGAHGEKLFF; CDR3 DNA: TGTGCCAGCAGTTTTCAGGGGGCACACGGTGAAAAACTGTTTTTT
D gene: TRBD2; clone size: .; J gene: TRBJ2-1; V gene: TRBV6-4; CDR3 protein: CASASTSEYNEQFF; CDR3 DNA: TGTGCCAGCGCCTCTACTAGCGAGTACAATGAGCAGTTCTTC
D gene: .; clone size: .; J gene: TRBJ2-3; V gene: TRBV30; CDR3 protein: CAWSAPTPKLWYTQYF; CDR3 DNA: TGTGCCTGGAGTGCCCCCACCCCAAAACTGTGGTATACGCAGTATTTT
D gene: .; clone size: .; J gene: TRBJ2-7; V gene: TRBV4-2; CDR3 protein: CASSLQTGSYEQYF; CDR3 DNA: TGTGCCAGCAGCCTACAGACAGGCTCATACGAGCAGTACTTC
D gene: .; clone size: few; J gene: TRBJ2-4; V gene: TRBV28; CDR3 protein: CATLSGRRDIQYF; CDR3 DNA: TGTGCCACCCTGTCCGGGAGAAGAGACATTCAGTACTTC
D gene: .; clone size: .; J gene: TRBJ1-4; V gene: TRBV10-1; CDR3 protein: CASSVPGITNEKLFF; CDR3 DNA: TGCGCCAGCAGTGTACCGGGGATAACTAATGAAAAACTGTTTTTT
D gene: .; clone size: .; J gene: TRBJ2-1; V gene: TRBV5-8; CDR3 protein: CASSFPAPGATNEQFF; CDR3 DNA: TGTGCCAGCAGCTTCCCCGCCCCAGGCGCGACAAATGAGCAGTTCTTC
D gene: .; clone size: .; J gene: TRBJ1-4; V gene: TRBV7-9; CDR3 protein: CATVVASVSEKLFF; CDR3 DNA: TGTGCCACCGTCGTCGCCTCCGTAAGCGAAAAACTGTTTTTT
D gene: TRBD1; clone size: .; J gene: TRBJ1-6; V gene: TRBV5-6; CDR3 protein: CASSFGTGYSPLHF; CDR3 DNA: TGTGCCAGCAGCTTTGGGACAGGGTATTCACCCCTCCACTTT
D gene: TRBD1; clone size: once; J gene: TRBJ1-2; V gene: TRBV30; CDR3 protein: CANRDRGNYGYTF; CDR3 DNA: TGTGCCAATCGGGACAGGGGTAACTATGGCTACACCTTC
D gene: .; clone size: .; J gene: TRBJ1-2; V gene: TRBV7-2; CDR3 protein: CASSPPGQSYGYTF; CDR3 DNA: TGTGCCAGCAGCCCCCCCGGACAGAGTTATGGCTACACCTTC
D gene: .; clone size: once; J gene: TRBJ1-3; V gene: TRBV18; CDR3 protein: CASSSDWASSGNTIYF; CDR3 DNA: TGTGCCAGCTCATCCGATTGGGCCTCCTCTGGAAACACCATATATTTT
D gene: .; clone size: .; J gene: TRBJ1-3; V gene: TRBV7-6; CDR3 protein: CASSLVNPSSGNTIYF; CDR3 DNA: TGTGCCAGCAGCTTAGTAAACCCGAGCTCTGGAAACACCATATATTTT
D gene: .; clone size: few; J gene: TRBJ2-2; V gene: TRBV6-2/TRBV6-3; CDR3 protein: CASSYIRTSIMNTGELFF; CDR3 DNA: TGTGCCAGCAGTTACATTAGGACTTCCATTATGAACACCGGGGAGCTGTTTTTT
D gene: .; clone size: once; J gene: TRBJ2-1; V gene: TRBV27; CDR3 protein: CASSLGGFNNEQFF; CDR3 DNA: TGTGCCAGCAGTTTAGGCGGGTTTAACAATGAGCAGTTCTTC
D gene: TRBD1; clone size: .; J gene: TRBJ1-2; V gene: TRBV28; CDR3 protein: CASSLGSTGTYGYTF; CDR3 DNA: TGTGCCAGCAGTTTGGGGTCGACAGGGACCTATGGCTACACCTTC
D gene: .; clone size: .; J gene: TRBJ1-5; V gene: TRBV5-6; CDR3 protein: CASSLVSSPNQPQHF; CDR3 DNA: TGTGCCAGCAGCTTGGTTAGTAGCCCCAATCAGCCCCAGCATTTT
D gene: .; clone size: few; J gene: TRBJ1-4; V gene: TRBV9; CDR3 protein: CASSVGAGNEKLFF; CDR3 DNA: TGTGCCAGCAGCGTAGGGGCAGGAAATGAAAAACTGTTTTTT
D gene: TRBD2; clone size: .; J gene: TRBJ2-3; V gene: TRBV25-1; CDR3 protein: CASSEAGVRSVTQYF; CDR3 DNA: TGTGCCAGCAGTGAGGCGGGGGTTAGGTCAGTGACGCAGTATTTT
D gene: TRBD1; clone size: .; J gene: TRBJ2-7; V gene: TRBV29-1; CDR3 protein: CSVDHRTGFSYEQYF; CDR3 DNA: TGCAGCGTTGACCACCGGACAGGGTTCTCCTACGAGCAGTACTTC
D gene: .; clone size: .; J gene: TRBJ1-2; V gene: TRBV2; CDR3 protein: CASSEEGWGYGYTF; CDR3 DNA: TGTGCCAGCAGTGAGGAGGGTTGGGGCTATGGCTACACCTTC
D gene: TRBD2; clone size: .; J gene: TRBJ2-4; V gene: TRBV30; CDR3 protein: CAWRTGRFGTKNIQYF; CDR3 DNA: TGTGCCTGGAGGACCGGGAGGTTCGGAACCAAAAACATTCAGTACTTC
D gene: .; clone size: .; J gene: TRBJ1-4; V gene: TRBV14; CDR3 protein: CASSQNRADNEKLFF; CDR3 DNA: TGTGCCAGCAGCCAGAACAGGGCGGATAATGAAAAACTGTTTTTT
D gene: .; clone size: .; J gene: TRBJ2-7; V gene: TRBV20-1; CDR3 protein: CSGHQGGEQYF; CDR3 DNA: TGCAGTGGCCACCAGGGGGGCGAGCAGTACTTC
D gene: .; clone size: .; J gene: TRBJ2-5; V gene: TRBV5-4; CDR3 protein: CASSLQGREETQYF; CDR3 DNA: TGTGCCAGCAGCTTGCAGGGGCGGGAAGAGACCCAGTACTTC
D gene: .; clone size: .; J gene: TRBJ1-5; V gene: TRBV7-2; CDR3 protein: CASSWGTSSNQPQHF; CDR3 DNA: TGTGCCAGCAGCTGGGGGACATCGAGCAATCAGCCCCAGCATTTT
D gene: TRBD1; clone size: .; J gene: TRBJ1-1; V gene: TRBV20-1; CDR3 protein: CSASDYRGPEAFF; CDR3 DNA: TGCAGTGCTAGTGATTACAGGGGGCCTGAAGCTTTCTTT
D gene: .; clone size: .; J gene: TRBJ1-3; V gene: TRBV30; CDR3 protein: CAWSVSGGGTIYF; CDR3 DNA: TGTGCCTGGAGTGTAAGCGGGGGCGGCACCATATATTTT
D gene: .; clone size: .; J gene: TRBJ1-2; V gene: TRBV28; CDR3 protein: CASSAANYGYTF; CDR3 DNA: TGTGCCAGCAGTGCGGCTAACTATGGCTACACCTTC
D gene: TRBD1; clone size: .; J gene: TRBJ1-2; V gene: TRBV11-2; CDR3 protein: CASSLEQGAHYGYTF; CDR3 DNA: TGTGCCAGCAGCCTCGAACAGGGGGCGCACTATGGCTACACCTTC
D gene: .; clone size: .; J gene: TRBJ1-6; V gene: TRBV3-1/TRBV3-2; CDR3 protein: CASSQDPLQSHNSPLHF; CDR3 DNA: TGTGCCAGCAGCCAAGATCCCTTACAGAGCCATAATTCACCCCTCCACTTT
D gene: TRBD1; clone size: .; J gene: TRBJ1-2; V gene: TRBV13; CDR3 protein: CASTSRVPTQGNYGYTF; CDR3 DNA: TGTGCCAGCACCTCCCGAGTTCCGACACAGGGGAACTATGGCTACACCTTC
D gene: .; clone size: .; J gene: TRBJ2-3; V gene: TRBV19; CDR3 protein: CASRRTDTQYF; CDR3 DNA: TGTGCCTCACGGCGGACAGATACGCAGTATTTT